One and the same sample provided the 20 T cell receptor beta chains below, sequenced in a study of post-analysis software for immune sequencing data. Overall study results and limits: TRBV5-6, TRBV5-1 and TRBV20-1 were among roughly 5 TRBV segments more frequent in patients than controls.

Incorporated into the TCR beta cDNA libraries were unique molecular identifiers, which served to reduce PCR and sequencing biases. Via MiXCR, TCRdb re-called the PCR reads, giving one row per CDR3 protein. The data show hundreds of thousands of distinct CDR3 sequences, with around 44% seen just once and around 1.7% held by the top ten. Their target antigens are unknown. What was sequenced was blood. The source of these receptors is a girl under 18 with multiple sclerosis.

The chain has TRBV6-6 and TRBJ2-1; D is uncertain. There are 17 residues in the CDR3. V was clipped by 0 bases and J by 0 bases, with 12 bases between them. The germline gives CDR1 MNHNY, CDR2 SVGAGI (reference sequence). In DNA, the CDR3 is TGTGCCAGCAGTTACTCGGGCGACGCCAGCTCCTACAATGAGCAGTTCTTC. Encoded protein: CASSYSGDASSYNEQFF.

Here the CDR3 DNA reads TGTGCCAGCAGTCCAGGACGCCCGGGGGGCTACACCTTC. This gives the protein CASSPGRPGGYTF. The chain has TRBV27 and TRBJ1-2; D is uncertain. The CDR3 consists of 13 residues. Germline V gene lookup returns CDR1 MNHEY and CDR2 SMNVEV (reference sequence). V was shortened by 5 bases and J by 8 bases, with 15 bases between the two germline ends.

The rearrangement uses TRBV12-3 or TRBV12-4 and TRBJ2-5; the D gene could be TRBD1 or TRBD2 (5 bases each). CDR3 length: 13 residues. The V end lost 3 bases, the J end lost 11 bases, and 16 bases lay between the germline ends. This CDR3 is CASSLGQPTGQYF. For the CDR3, the DNA is TGTGCCAGCAGTTTGGGGCAGCCTACGGGGCAGTACTTC.

This chain connects TRBV20-1 to TRBJ2-3; possibly TRBD1 for D (5 bases). The CDR3 loop spans 15 amino acids. Per the germline V gene, CDR1 is DFQATT and CDR2 is SNEGSKA (reference sequence). V was trimmed by 3 bases and J by 2 bases, leaving 15 bases between them. The CDR3 sequence: CSASFDSIITDTQYF. In nucleotides, the CDR3 is TGCAGTGCTAGCTTTGACAGCATAATCACAGATACGCAGTATTTT.

This clonotype was observed a few times. The V gene is TRBV7-9, the J gene TRBJ2-1; D unclear. Germline assignment: CDR1 SEHNR and CDR2 FQNEAQ (reference sequence). The CDR3 runs to 14 residues. Deletions cut 7 bases from V and 0 bases from J, with 10 bases between. The CDR3 region is CASTGLDSYNEQFF. Here the CDR3 DNA reads TGTGCCAGCACCGGTTTAGACTCCTACAATGAGCAGTTCTTC. Variable domain in full (rest from reference TRBV7-9 and TRBJ2-1): DTGVSQNPRHKITKRGQNVTFRCDPISEHNRLYWYRQTLGQGPEFLTYFQNEAQLEKSRLLSDRFSAERPKGSFSTLEIQRTEQGDSAMYLCASTGLDSYNEQFFGPGTRLTVL.

The table lists this clonotype with a few counts. The chain employs TRBV4-2 and TRBJ2-5; D perhaps matches TRBD2 (7 bases). Per germline, CDR1 LGHNA and CDR2 YNFKEQ. The CDR3 has 16 residues. Trimming removed 0 bases from V and 6 bases from J, with 17 bases in between. CDR3 protein: CASSQDFAGARQTQYF. The CDR3 coding sequence is TGTGCCAGCAGCCAAGATTTTGCGGGGGCGCGTCAGACCCAGTACTTC.

The chain combines TRBV9 with TRBJ2-1; D tentatively fits TRBD1 or TRBD2 (5 bases each). The CDR3 is 14 residues long. Trimming left V 4 bases short and J 12 bases short, with 20 bases between. The germline CDR1 and CDR2 sequences are SGDLS and YYNGEE. The CDR3 reads CASSPRDGERGQFF. CDR3 bases: TGTGCCAGCAGCCCTCGGGACGGGGAAAGAGGGCAGTTCTTC.

The CDR3: CASSYARGTHYEQYF. CDR3 DNA: TGTGCCAGCAGTTACGCTCGGGGGACCCACTACGAGCAGTACTTC. The chain uses TRBV6-2 or TRBV6-3 and TRBJ2-7, with D tentatively TRBD2 (6 bases). The CDR3 totals 15 residues. CDR1 and CDR2 (germline): MNHEY, SVGEGT. V shed 2 bases and J shed 3 bases, with 14 bases lying between them.

The chain is built from TRBV10-3 and TRBJ2-5, with D possibly being TRBD1 (5 bases). Deletions cut 1 base from V and 0 bases from J, with 6 bases between. Germline V gives CDR1 ENHRY, CDR2 SYGVKD. This CDR3 is 14 amino acids long. Here the CDR3 DNA reads TGTGCCATCAGTGAGTTAGGGGACCAAGAGACCCAGTACTTC. Translated, it gives CAISELGDQETQYF.

This chain links TRBV6-4 with TRBJ1-1, with 7 bases matching TRBD1. The germline V gene encodes CDR1 MRHNA and CDR2 SNTAGT. The V gene end was trimmed by 6 bases and the J gene end by 1 base; junction bases not matched to a gene: 5. The CDR3 loop spans 14 amino acids. The CDR3 sequence is CASSPGQPNTEAFF. CDR3 coding DNA: TGTGCCAGCAGCCCGGGACAGCCGAACACTGAAGCTTTCTTT.

V and J are TRBV5-1 and TRBJ1-2; no reliable D call. This CDR3 comprises 15 residues. V lost 0 bases and J 3 bases, leaving 12 bases between the germline ends. Germline loops: CDR1 SGHRS, CDR2 YFSETQ. The CDR3 here is CASSLGHQRDYGYTF. The CDR3 nucleotides read TGCGCCAGCAGCTTGGGACACCAGCGCGACTATGGCTACACCTTC.

The V gene is TRBV7-2, the J gene TRBJ2-1, with TRBD2 as a possible D gene (5 bases). The CDR3 consists of 13 residues. Germline V lookup: CDR1 SGHTA, CDR2 FQGNSA. The V and J ends lost 7 bases and 10 bases respectively, with 17 bases between them. For the CDR3, the DNA is TGTGCCAGCACACCCCGCGGACTTAGGGAGCAGTTCTTC. Translated, it gives CASTPRGLREQFF.

The chain combines TRBV11-2 with TRBJ2-1; D possibly corresponds to TRBD1 (6 bases). Per germline, CDR1 SGHAT and CDR2 FQNNGV. There are 14 residues in the CDR3. The germline V and J ends were trimmed by 5 bases and 8 bases, with 16 bases remaining between them. The CDR3 is CASSQSQGRDEQFF. CDR3 coding DNA: TGTGCCAGCAGCCAATCACAGGGTCGCGATGAGCAGTTCTTC.

The CDR3 protein is CASSYGRADYNEQFF. CDR3 nucleotides: TGTGCCAGCAGTTACGGGAGGGCAGATTACAATGAGCAGTTCTTC. The gene calls are TRBV6-5 and TRBJ2-1, with TRBD2 identical over 7 bases. There are 15 residues in the CDR3. Germline-derived CDR1 and CDR2 are MNHEY and SVGAGI. Germline trimming cut 2 bases from V and 4 bases from J; bases unmatched to any gene: 5.

V gene TRBV5-1 combines with J gene TRBJ1-5; the D gene is possibly TRBD1 (6 bases). With 1 base removed from V and 2 bases from J, the gap between germline ends came to 10 bases. This CDR3 is built from 15 residues. Germline V gene data show CDR1 as SGHRS and CDR2 as YFSETQ. The CDR3: CASSLTTGGNQPQHF. In DNA form, the CDR3 reads TGCGCCAGCAGCTTGACGACAGGCGGCAATCAGCCCCAGCATTTT.

V usage is TRBV6-5 and J usage is TRBJ1-4, with unresolved D. CDR1 is MNHEY and CDR2 is SVGAGI in the germline V gene. V was clipped by 3 bases and J by 7 bases, with 9 bases between them. The CDR3 is 13 residues long. CDR3 DNA sequence: TGTGCCAGCAGTTATGGAGGTTCTGAAAAACTGTTTTTT. This encodes CASSYGGSEKLFF.

The J gene is TRBJ2-1, the V gene TRBV5-6; 7 bases are a match to TRBD2. CDR1 is SGHDT, CDR2 YYEEEE, per germline. There are 16 residues in the CDR3. V trimming: 4 bases; J trimming: 2 bases; junction bases outside the gene matches: 9. CDR3 residues: CASSVVRGSTYNEQFF. CDR3 coding DNA: TGTGCCAGCAGCGTTGTCCGCGGGAGTACCTACAATGAGCAGTTCTTC.

The CDR3 DNA reads TGCGCCAGCAGCTCCATACACCAAGAGACCCAGTACTTC. Protein sequence: CASSSIHQETQYF. This chain uses TRBV5-1 with TRBJ2-5; the D is unclear. The CDR3 runs to 13 residues. Germline V lookup: CDR1 SGHRS, CDR2 YFSETQ. Trimming shortened V by 3 bases and J by 0 bases, and 6 bases separated the two germline ends. The entire variable domain, with the rest obtained from reference TRBV5-1 and TRBJ2-5, is as follows: KAGVTQTPRYLIKTRGQQVTLSCSPISGHRSVSWYQQTPGQGLQFLFEYFSETQRNKGNFPGRFSGRQFSNSRSEMNVSTLELGDSALYLCASSSIHQETQYFGPGTRLLVL.

V and J are TRBV20-1 and TRBJ2-1; TRBD1 agrees at 7 bases. Germline V gives CDR1 DFQATT, CDR2 SNEGSKA (reference sequence). Germline trimming cut 6 bases from V and 3 bases from J; bases unmatched to any gene: 5. The CDR3 is 13 amino acids. The CDR3 DNA reads as TGCAGTGCGGTGACAGGGTTCTACAATGAGCAGTTCTTC. Translated: CSAVTGFYNEQFF.

The rearrangement links TRBV29-1 to TRBJ2-1; 9 bases align to TRBD2. In germline, CDR1 is SQVTM, CDR2 ANQGSEA. Trimming removed 4 bases from V and 9 bases from J; junction bases left unmatched: 7. This CDR3 has 13 amino acids. The CDR3 sequence: CSVGHSGGTEQFF. The DNA for the CDR3 is TGCAGCGTTGGCCATAGCGGGGGTACTGAGCAGTTCTTC.